This section outlines one T cell receptor (beta chain) sequence together with its context. These data originate in a study of Tregs in tolerant kidney transplant recipients. Germline V gene lookup returns CDR1 SGHTA and CDR2 FQGNSA. This CDR3 has 14 residues. V gave up 5 bases and J gave up 1 base, with 8 bases separating them. Produced via immunoSEQ multiplex PCR; TCRdb's table is partial and in-frame only. The sample lists some 100,000 clones; roughly 92% were seen once. The receptor was derived from a human donor in good health. Sequencing was done on a sample of CD4+ T cells from blood. V and J are TRBV7-2 and TRBJ1-4, with a weak D call TRBD1 (5 bases). The CDR3 DNA is TGTGCCAGCAGCCCAGGGAGAACTAATGAAAAACTGTTTTTT. Protein sequence: CASSPGRTNEKLFF.